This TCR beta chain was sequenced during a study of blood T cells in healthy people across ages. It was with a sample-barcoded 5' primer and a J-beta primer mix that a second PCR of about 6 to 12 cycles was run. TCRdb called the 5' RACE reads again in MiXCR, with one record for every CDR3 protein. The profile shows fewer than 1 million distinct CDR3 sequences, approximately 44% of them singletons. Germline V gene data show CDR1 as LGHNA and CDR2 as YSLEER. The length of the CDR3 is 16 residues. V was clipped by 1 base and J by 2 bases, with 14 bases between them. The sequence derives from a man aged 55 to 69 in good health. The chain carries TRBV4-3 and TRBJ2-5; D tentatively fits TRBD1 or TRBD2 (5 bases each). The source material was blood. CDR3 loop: CASSQALGRTQETQYF. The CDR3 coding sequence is TGCGCCAGCAGCCAAGCCTTGGGACGGACACAAGAGACCCAGTACTTC.